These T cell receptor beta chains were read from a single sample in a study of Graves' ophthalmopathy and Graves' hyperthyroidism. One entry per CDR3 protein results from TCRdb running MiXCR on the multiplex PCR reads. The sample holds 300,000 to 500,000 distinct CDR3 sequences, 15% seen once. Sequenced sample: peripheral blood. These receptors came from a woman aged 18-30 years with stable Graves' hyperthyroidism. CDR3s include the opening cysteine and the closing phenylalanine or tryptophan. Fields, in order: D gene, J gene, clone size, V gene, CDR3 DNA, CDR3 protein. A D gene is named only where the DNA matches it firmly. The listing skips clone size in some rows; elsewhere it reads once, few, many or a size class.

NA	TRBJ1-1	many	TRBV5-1	TGCGCCAGCAGCTTGGCAGGGTGGACTGAAGCTTTCTTT	CASSLAGWTEAFF
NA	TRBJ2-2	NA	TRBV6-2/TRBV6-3	TGTGCCAGCAGTTACTCACCAGGGAACACCGGGGAGCTGTTTTTT	CASSYSPGNTGELFF
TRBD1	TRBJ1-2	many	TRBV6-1	TGTGCCAGCAGTGAAGCGCAGGACAGGGGGCGCAGGGGCTATGGCTACACCTTC	CASSEAQDRGRRGYGYTF
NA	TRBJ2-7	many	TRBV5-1	TGCGCCAGCAGCTTGGACCGGACACTCGAGCAGTACTTC	CASSLDRTLEQYF
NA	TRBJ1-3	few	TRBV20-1	TGCAGTGCTAGAGTGACCGTAGGAAACACCATATATTTT	CSARVTVGNTIYF
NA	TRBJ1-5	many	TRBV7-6	TGTGCCAGCAGCTTAGCTGGGAACAATCAGCCCCAGCATTTT	CASSLAGNNQPQHF
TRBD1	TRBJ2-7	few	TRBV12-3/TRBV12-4	TGTGCCAGCACCGACAGGGAATACTACGAGCAGTACTTC	CASTDREYYEQYF
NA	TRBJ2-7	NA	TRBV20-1	TGCAGTGCTAGAGATCTCAGGCAGGCGATATACGAGCAGCACTTC	CSARDLRQAIYEQHF
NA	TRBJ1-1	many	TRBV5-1	TGCGCCAGCAGCTTGTGGTCTTCGGAAACTGAAGCTTTCTTT	CASSLWSSETEAFF
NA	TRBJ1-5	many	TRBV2	TGTGCCAGCAGGTCTATGGGCAATCAGCCCCAGCATTTT	CASRSMGNQPQHF
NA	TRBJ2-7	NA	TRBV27	TGTGCCAGCAGTACAGGGACTCAGTTATACGAGCAGTACTTC	CASSTGTQLYEQYF
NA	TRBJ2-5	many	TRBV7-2	TGTGCCAGCAGCCTCAGCCAGGGAGTGGAGACCCAGTACTTC	CASSLSQGVETQYF
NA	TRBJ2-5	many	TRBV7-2	TGTGCCAGCAGCACCTACCAGTACCAAGAGACCCAGTACTTC	CASSTYQYQETQYF